This T cell receptor beta chain comes out of a study of T-cell reconstitution after alpha-beta-depleted transplantation in children. About this clonotype itself: The antigen is not known.

Unique molecular identifiers were used in preparing the TCRbeta library. Via MiXCR, TCRdb re-called the PCR reads, giving one row per CDR3 protein. The table includes around 580,000 distinct CDR3 sequences, 25% to 30% detected once. Germline CDR1 reads ENHRY; CDR2 reads SYGVKD. CDR3 size: 14 residues. Trimming stripped 0 bases from V and 7 bases from J, with 12 bases between. Whole-study findings and limits: Certain patients had high TCRbeta diversity at day 60, and it came from recipient T cells and thymic progenitors that survived. One year post-transplant, T-cell counts and diversity were largely derived from T cells produced anew. About two months after transplant, alpha-beta T cells reportedly came from several hundred expanded graft clones.

This sequence was found in a boy under three years old with Wiskott-Aldrich syndrome, due to receive a stem cell transplant. The V call is TRBV10-3, the J call TRBJ2-5, with no clear D. The input for sequencing was PBMCs, taken before TCRalphabeta/CD19-depleted stem cell transplant. CDR3 DNA: TGTGCCATCAGTGAGTCGAAGGCTCTGCGGACCCAGTACTTC. Protein product: CAISESKALRTQYF.